This TCR beta chain was retrieved from a study of T cell changes during pregnancy in multiple sclerosis. TCRdb's copy holds only in-frame clones and misses some; the assay was immunoSEQ multiplex PCR. The profile covers under 35,000 clones, with around 90% appearing a single time and approximately 0.5% taken by the ten largest. The germline gives CDR1 MGHRA, CDR2 YSYEKL. Trimming removed 4 bases from V and 4 bases from J; junction bases left unmatched: 10. This CDR3 has 17 amino acids. The starting material was CD4+ T cells from peripheral blood mononuclear cells, obtained in the third trimester of pregnancy. The receptor was isolated from a female donor in good health, enrolled as a control in a pregnancy study. The rearrangement uses TRBV4-1 and TRBJ2-5, with TRBD2 identical over 12 bases. This chain's CDR3 is CASSPTQVLAGGETQYF. CDR3 DNA sequence: TGCGCCAGCAGCCCGACCCAAGTACTAGCGGGGGGAGAGACCCAGTACTTC.